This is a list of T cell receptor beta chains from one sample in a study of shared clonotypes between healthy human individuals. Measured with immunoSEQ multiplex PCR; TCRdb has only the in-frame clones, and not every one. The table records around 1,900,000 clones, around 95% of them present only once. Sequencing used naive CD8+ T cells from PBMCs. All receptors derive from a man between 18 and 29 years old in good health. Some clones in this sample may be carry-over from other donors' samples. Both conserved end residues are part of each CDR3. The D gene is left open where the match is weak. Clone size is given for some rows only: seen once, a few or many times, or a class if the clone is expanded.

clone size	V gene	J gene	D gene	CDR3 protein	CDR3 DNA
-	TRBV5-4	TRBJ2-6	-	CASSGAPRGFIVSGANVLTF	TGTGCCAGCAGCGGGGCCCCCCGCGGCTTCATCGTCTCTGGGGCCAACGTCCTGACTTTC
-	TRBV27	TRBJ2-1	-	CASARRGYNEQFF	TGTGCCAGCGCCCGTCGGGGGTACAATGAGCAGTTCTTC
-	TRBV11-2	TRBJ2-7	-	CASSLRLDSYEQYF	TGTGCCAGCAGCTTACGTCTGGACAGCTACGAGCAGTACTTC
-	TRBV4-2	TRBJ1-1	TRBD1	CASSSRGAGTGKTEAFF	TGTGCCAGCAGCTCTCGGGGGGCCGGGACAGGGAAGACTGAAGCTTTCTTT
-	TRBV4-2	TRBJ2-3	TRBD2	CASSQGLAYSTDTQYF	TGTGCCAGCAGCCAGGGACTAGCGTATAGCACAGATACGCAGTATTTT
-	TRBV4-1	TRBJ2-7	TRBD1	CASSHDRGYEQYF	TGCGCCAGCAGCCACGACAGGGGTTACGAGCAGTACTTC
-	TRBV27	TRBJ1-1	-	CASSFQGPHTEAFF	TGTGCCAGCAGTTTTCAGGGGCCACACACTGAAGCTTTCTTT
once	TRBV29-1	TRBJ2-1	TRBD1	CSVELGQGAFEQFF	TGCAGCGTTGAATTGGGACAGGGGGCCTTTGAGCAGTTCTTC
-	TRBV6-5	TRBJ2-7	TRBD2	CASSALAGADEQYF	TGTGCCAGCAGTGCACTAGCGGGTGCGGACGAGCAGTACTTC
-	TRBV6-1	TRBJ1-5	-	CASSERGVGVGWPQHF	TGTGCCAGCAGTGAAAGAGGAGTAGGGGTGGGGTGGCCCCAGCATTTT
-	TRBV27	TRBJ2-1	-	CASSLLLRTAVNEQFF	TGTGCCAGCAGTCTACTGCTCCGGACGGCCGTCAATGAGCAGTTCTTC
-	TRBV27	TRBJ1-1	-	CASSFGGAEAFF	TGTGCCAGCAGTTTCGGGGGTGCTGAAGCTTTCTTT
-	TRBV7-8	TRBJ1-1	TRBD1	CASSPGDRVETEAFF	TGTGCCAGCAGCCCTGGGGACAGAGTCGAAACTGAAGCTTTCTTT
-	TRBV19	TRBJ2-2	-	CASRGLAVQPSNTGELFF	TGTGCCAGTAGGGGTTTAGCTGTCCAGCCCTCGAACACCGGGGAGCTGTTTTTT
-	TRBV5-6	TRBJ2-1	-	CASSPSGGRPQQFF	TGTGCCAGCAGCCCCTCCGGAGGGCGTCCCCAGCAGTTCTTC
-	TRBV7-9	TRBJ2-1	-	CASSSPENEQFF	TGTGCCAGCAGCTCCCCGGAGAACGAGCAGTTCTTC
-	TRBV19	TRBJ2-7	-	CASSTGESYEQYF	TGTGCCAGTAGTACAGGGGAATCCTACGAGCAGTACTTC
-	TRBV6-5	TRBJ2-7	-	CASSYKSLGGSYEQYF	TGTGCCAGCAGTTATAAATCTCTCGGTGGGTCCTACGAGCAGTACTTC
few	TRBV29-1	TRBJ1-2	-	CSVVLNPASLGGYTF	TGCAGCGTTGTTCTTAATCCAGCCAGCCTCGGTGGCTACACCTTC
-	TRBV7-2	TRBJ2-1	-	CASSLRGLSNEQFF	TGTGCCAGCAGCTTACGGGGGTTGAGCAATGAGCAGTTCTTC
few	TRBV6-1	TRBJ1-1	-	CASSDLTEAFF	TGTGCCAGCAGTGATCTCACTGAAGCTTTCTTT
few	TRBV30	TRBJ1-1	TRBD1	CAWSLGQEEAFF	TGTGCCTGGAGTCTGGGACAGGAAGAAGCTTTCTTT
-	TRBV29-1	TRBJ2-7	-	CSVVASSGEQYF	TGCAGCGTTGTGGCTAGCTCGGGCGAGCAGTACTTC
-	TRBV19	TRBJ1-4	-	CASSARQATNEKLFF	TGTGCCAGTAGTGCCCGACAGGCAACTAATGAAAAACTGTTTTTT
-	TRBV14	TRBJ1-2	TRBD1	CASSPHYRGANYGYTF	TGTGCCAGCAGCCCCCACTACAGGGGAGCTAACTATGGCTACACCTTC
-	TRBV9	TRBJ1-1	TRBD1	CASSGQGRGNTEAFF	TGTGCCAGCAGCGGACAGGGGAGGGGAAACACTGAAGCTTTCTTT
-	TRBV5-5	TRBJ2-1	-	CASSRTPGVNEQFF	TGTGCCAGCAGCCGCACCCCGGGGGTTAATGAGCAGTTCTTC
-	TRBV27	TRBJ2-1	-	CASAEGGGPIPYNEQFF	TGTGCCAGCGCCGAAGGGGGGGGACCAATACCTTACAATGAGCAGTTCTTC
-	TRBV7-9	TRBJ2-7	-	CASSDRDSWVGQYF	TGTGCCAGCAGCGATAGGGACTCATGGGTCGGGCAGTACTTC
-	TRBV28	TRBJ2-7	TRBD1	CASSLGQGVEQYF	TGTGCCAGCAGTTTAGGACAGGGGGTCGAGCAGTACTTC
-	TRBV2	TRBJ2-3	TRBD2	CASSPSWREESTDTQYF	TGTGCCAGCAGTCCCTCATGGCGGGAGGAAAGCACAGATACGCAGTATTTT
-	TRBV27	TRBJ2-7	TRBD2	CASSRTGNISGSSREQYF	TGTGCCAGCAGTCGTACAGGGAATATTAGCGGGAGTTCCCGCGAGCAGTACTTC
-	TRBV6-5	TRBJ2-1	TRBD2	CASSLIAGHDNEQFF	TGTGCCAGCAGCCTAATAGCGGGGCATGACAATGAGCAGTTCTTC
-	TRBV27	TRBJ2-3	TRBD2	CASRTGSGRRTDTQYF	TGTGCCAGCAGGACCGGTAGCGGGAGAAGGACAGATACGCAGTATTTT
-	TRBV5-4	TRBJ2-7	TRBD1	CATLGQGGEQYF	TGTGCCACCTTGGGACAGGGCGGAGAGCAGTACTTC
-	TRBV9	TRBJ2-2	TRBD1	CASSEDRGNTGELFF	TGTGCCAGCAGCGAAGACAGGGGGAACACCGGGGAGCTGTTTTTT
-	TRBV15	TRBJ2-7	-	CATSRDRNRNEQYF	TGTGCCACCAGCAGAGACCGCAACAGGAACGAGCAGTACTTC
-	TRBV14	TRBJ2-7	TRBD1	CASQKTGGAFGNVYEQYF	TGTGCCAGCCAAAAAACAGGGGGCGCTTTTGGTAACGTCTACGAGCAGTACTTC
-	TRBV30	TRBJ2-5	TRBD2	CAWSIRTSGKTQETQYF	TGTGCCTGGAGTATCCGGACTAGCGGGAAGACCCAAGAGACCCAGTACTTC
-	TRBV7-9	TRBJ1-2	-	CASSLSQNYGYTF	TGTGCCAGCAGCTTAAGTCAGAACTATGGCTACACCTTC
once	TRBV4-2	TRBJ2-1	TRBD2	CASSQDNGVLAGEMGEQFF	TGTGCCAGCAGCCAAGATAATGGAGTGCTAGCGGGAGAGATGGGTGAGCAGTTCTTC
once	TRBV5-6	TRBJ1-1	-	CASSLGVWANTEAFF	TGTGCCAGCAGCTTGGGGGTATGGGCGAACACTGAAGCTTTCTTT
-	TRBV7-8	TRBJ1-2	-	CASSLAGEGYTF	TGTGCCAGCAGCTTAGCAGGGGAAGGCTACACCTTC
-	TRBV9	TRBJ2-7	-	CASSGDGSYEQYF	TGTGCCAGCAGCGGGGATGGTTCCTACGAGCAGTACTTC
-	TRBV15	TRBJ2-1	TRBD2	CATSRVGTSVNEQFF	TGTGCCACCAGCAGGGTGGGGACTAGCGTCAATGAGCAGTTCTTC
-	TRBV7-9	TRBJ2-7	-	CASSSKGGDYEQYF	TGTGCCAGCAGCTCTAAAGGGGGTGACTACGAGCAGTACTTC
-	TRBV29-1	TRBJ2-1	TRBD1	CSVERQGDEQFF	TGCAGCGTGGAACGACAGGGGGATGAGCAGTTCTTC
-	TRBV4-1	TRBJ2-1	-	CASSPLQSSYNEQFF	TGCGCCAGCAGCCCCTTGCAGAGCTCCTACAATGAGCAGTTCTTC
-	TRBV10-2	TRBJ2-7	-	CASRPLRSYEQYF	TGCGCCAGCAGGCCCCTCCGTTCCTACGAGCAGTACTTC
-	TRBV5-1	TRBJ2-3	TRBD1	CASSYGQGHTSTDTQYF	TGCGCCAGCAGCTACGGACAGGGTCATACTAGCACAGATACGCAGTATTTT
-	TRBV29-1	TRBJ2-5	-	CSFGGGSQGRETQYF	TGCAGCTTTGGCGGTGGGAGTCAGGGGAGGGAGACCCAGTACTTC
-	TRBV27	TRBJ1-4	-	CASSLLGEKLFF	TGTGCCAGCAGTTTATTGGGCGAAAAACTGTTTTTT
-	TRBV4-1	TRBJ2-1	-	CASSQVGTYSYNEQFF	TGCGCCAGCAGCCAAGTCGGGACATACTCCTACAATGAGCAGTTCTTC
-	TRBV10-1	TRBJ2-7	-	CASSESVGPGYEQYF	TGCGCCAGCAGTGAGTCTGTGGGGCCGGGTTACGAGCAGTACTTC
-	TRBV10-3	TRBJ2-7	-	CAISEALYEQYF	TGTGCCATCAGTGAGGCACTCTACGAGCAGTACTTC